Sequencing of this T cell receptor beta chain was carried out in a study of metastatic and nonmetastatic thyroid tumors. Overall study: Repertoires from blood and tumor or nodule tissue of malignant and benign thyroid patients were compared.

This clone was seen ten or more times. The CDR3 covers 15 residues. Germline V CDR1 and CDR2: ENHRY, SYGVKD. V was trimmed by 3 bases and J by 0 bases, leaving 9 bases between them. Patients were all untreated before their thyroid surgery. TCRdb re-processed the PCR reads through MiXCR. The data hold fewer than 25,000 clones, with approximately 31% observed a single time. This clonotype originated in a female donor with papillary thyroid cancer or a benign thyroid nodule (not recorded which). Some clones in this sample may be carry-over from other donors' samples. This chain connects TRBV10-3 to TRBJ1-5, with D hard to call. The sample was blood. The CDR3 DNA reads as TGTGCCATCAGTGACCCAGGCTATAGCAATCAGCCCCAGCATTTT. Translation gives CAISDPGYSNQPQHF.